The 25 T cell receptor beta chains presented below share a single source sample, sequenced in a study of shared clonotypes between healthy human individuals. Naive CD8 cells lacked CD45RO and underwent positive selection for CCR7, leaving out terminally differentiated effector memory CD45RA+ cells. Clones were read by immunoSEQ multiplex PCR, and TCRdb kept only the in-frame ones, dropping some. The sample records approximately 600,000 clones, about 95% being singletons. Input material: naive CD8+ T cells sorted from blood. Every receptor here comes from a woman aged 30 to 39 in good health.

This chain links TRBV4-1 with TRBJ2-1; 8 bases are shared with TRBD2. This CDR3 has 15 amino acids. The trim removed 4 bases at V and 0 bases at J, leaving 2 bases unmatched. CDR1 is MGHRA, CDR2 YSYEKL, per germline. CDR3 amino acids: CASSLSGTSYNEQFF. CDR3 nucleotides: TGCGCCAGCAGCCTTAGCGGGACCTCCTACAATGAGCAGTTCTTC.

This clone was picked up one time. This rearrangement joins TRBV5-1 to TRBJ2-7; D may be TRBD2 (5 bases). Germline CDR1 SGHRS, CDR2 YFSETQ. The CDR3 sequence is 13 residues long. Trimming took off 0 bases at V and 4 bases at J, with 8 bases between the two ends. Here the CDR3 reads CASSLGRTYEQYF. CDR3 in DNA: TGCGCCAGCAGCTTGGGACGGACTTACGAGCAGTACTTC.

The V call is TRBV27, the J call TRBJ2-7; D unresolved. In germline, CDR1 is MNHEY, CDR2 SMNVEV (reference sequence). The CDR3 is 14 residues long. Deletions cut 5 bases from V and 5 bases from J, with 16 bases between. CDR3 sequence: CASSAPRALNEQYF. In nucleotides, the CDR3 is TGTGCCAGCAGTGCCCCCCGGGCCCTTAACGAGCAGTACTTC.

This rearrangement joins TRBV18 to TRBJ1-5; D perhaps matches TRBD1 (5 bases). V lost 2 bases and J 3 bases, leaving 11 bases between the germline ends. The CDR3 is 15 residues long. Germline V gene lookup returns CDR1 KGHSH and CDR2 LQKENI. The CDR3 nucleotides read TGTGCCAGCTCACCAGGATCGGGACTCAATCAGCCCCAGCATTTT. Its translation is CASSPGSGLNQPQHF.

The chain combines TRBV6-5 with TRBJ2-5; tentative D call: TRBD2 (6 bases). The J call could be wrong; TRBJ2-7 is a better fit for the DNA end. The germline CDR1 and CDR2 sequences are MNHEY and SVGAGI. This CDR3 has 13 residues. The CDR3, as DNA: TGTGCCAGCTGCGGGACGGACGCTTACGAGCAGTACTTC. Its protein is CASCGTDAYEQYF.

A few counts support this clone. The rearrangement joins TRBV4-1 to TRBJ2-7; possibly TRBD1 for D (5 bases). The CDR3 runs to 16 residues. V dropped 0 bases and J dropped 2 bases, with 14 bases sitting between them. Germline CDR1 and CDR2: MGHRA and YSYEKL. CDR3 sequence: CASSQEGPGRAYEQYF. CDR3 DNA sequence: TGCGCCAGCAGCCAAGAGGGTCCAGGGCGCGCCTACGAGCAGTACTTC.

The V call is TRBV10-3, the J call TRBJ2-7, with D unresolved. CDR3 length: 13 amino acids. Deletions cut 0 bases from V and 0 bases from J, with 3 bases between. Germline V gives CDR1 ENHRY, CDR2 SYGVKD. The CDR3 here is CAISESISYEQYF. The CDR3 DNA follows: TGTGCCATCAGTGAGTCGATCTCCTACGAGCAGTACTTC.

The V and J genes are TRBV4-1 and TRBJ1-2; 8 bases fit TRBD1. Germline CDR1 is MGHRA and CDR2 is YSYEKL. The CDR3 contains 15 residues. With 5 bases clipped from V and 6 bases from J, the junction kept 11 bases outside the gene matches. The CDR3 protein is CASSILFGQGDGYTF. For the CDR3, the DNA is TGCGCCAGCAGCATTTTATTTGGACAGGGCGATGGCTACACCTTC.

This chain connects TRBV27 to TRBJ2-7; 7 positions match TRBD1. Germline assignment: CDR1 MNHEY and CDR2 SMNVEV (reference sequence). This CDR3 contains 13 residues. With 5 bases clipped from V and 6 bases from J, the junction kept 7 bases outside the gene matches. The CDR3 region is CASSIDRASEQYF. In DNA form, the CDR3 reads TGTGCCAGCAGTATCGACAGGGCTAGCGAGCAGTACTTC.

V gene TRBV10-1 combines with J gene TRBJ1-2; D ambiguous. Trimming pared 3 bases from V and 3 bases from J, leaving 8 bases between. This CDR3 region has 13 residues. Per germline, CDR1 WNHNN and CDR2 SYGVQD (reference sequence). Written as DNA, the CDR3 is TGCGCCAGCAGTGAACGAACGGACTATGGCTACACCTTC. This sequence encodes CASSERTDYGYTF.

The CDR3 loop reads CASNSGTSSSYEQYF. The CDR3 bases are TGCGCCAGCAATAGCGGGACTTCTAGCTCCTACGAGCAGTACTTC. This chain joins TRBV5-1 and TRBJ2-7; the match to TRBD2 covers 8 bases. Losses at the gene ends were 6 bases for V and 0 bases for J; bases not matched to a gene: 8. Germline V gene sequence: CDR1 SGHRS, CDR2 YFSETQ. The CDR3 extends over 15 amino acids.

This clone was counted only a few times. This sequence joins TRBV7-9 and TRBJ1-5; D not certain. The CDR3 runs 14 residues. V lost 1 base and J lost 6, with 10 bases in between. Germline CDR1 and CDR2: SEHNR and FQNEAQ (reference sequence). CDR3: CASSLGGIGQPQHF. CDR3 DNA: TGTGCCAGCAGCTTAGGGGGTATCGGTCAGCCCCAGCATTTT. The full variable domain, in which reference TRBV7-9 and TRBJ1-5 provide the parts outside the CDR3, is DTGVSQNPRHKITKRGQNVTFRCDPISEHNRLYWYRQTLGQGPEFLTYFQNEAQLEKSRLLSDRFSAERPKGSFSTLEIQRTEQGDSAMYLCASSLGGIGQPQHFGDGTRLSIL.

J is TRBJ2-3 and V is TRBV11-2; D is uncertain. The CDR3 extends over 14 amino acids. In germline, CDR1 is SGHAT, CDR2 FQNNGV. Between the trimmed V and J ends, which lost 2 bases and 3 bases, there was a span of 9 bases. CDR3 DNA: TGTGCCAGCAGCTTATCAGGCCCTACAGATACGCAGTATTTT. This translates into CASSLSGPTDTQYF.

The chain is built from TRBV28 and TRBJ1-3; no clear D. There are 15 residues in the CDR3. Per the germline V gene, CDR1 is MDHEN and CDR2 is SYDVKM. Trimming took 3 bases from V and 0 from J, leaving 9 bases between them. The CDR3 DNA follows: TGTGCCAGCAGTTTCAGCGGGAACTCTGGAAACACCATATATTTT. Residues: CASSFSGNSGNTIYF.

This chain connects TRBV11-1 to TRBJ2-7; D may be TRBD1 (7 bases). The V and J ends lost 5 bases and 4 bases respectively, with 18 bases between them. The CDR3 is 15 residues long. Germline CDR1 SGHAT, CDR2 FQDESV (reference sequence). In nucleotides, the CDR3 is TGTGCCAGCAGCCTGTGGACAGGAGGGGAGTACGAGCAGTACTTC. This gives the protein CASSLWTGGEYEQYF.

The CDR3 DNA reads TGCAGCGTTGTTCTGGACAGGGGCTGGAACACCGGGGAGCTGTTTTTT. Protein: CSVVLDRGWNTGELFF. V gene TRBV29-1 combines with J gene TRBJ2-2; TRBD1 aligns across 9 bases. The CDR3 contains 16 residues. Germline values: CDR1 SQVTM, CDR2 ANQGSEA. J lost 1 base, V lost 4 bases, and 7 bases had no gene match.

The V and J genes are TRBV9 and TRBJ2-1, with D unclear. CDR3 size: 12 residues. Germline CDR1 reads SGDLS; CDR2 reads YYNGEE. Trimming stripped 3 bases from V and 9 bases from J, with 10 bases between. The CDR3: CASSGREAEQFF. The CDR3 nucleotides read TGTGCCAGCAGCGGAAGGGAAGCTGAGCAGTTCTTC.

With regard to this clone: Other DNA variants within this sample encode the same CDR3. The rearrangement links TRBV14 to TRBJ1-1; 7 bases match TRBD1. This CDR3 is 13 amino acids long. V lost 4 bases, J lost 1 base, and 0 bases stayed unmatched. Looked up from germline, CDR1 is SGHDN and CDR2 is FVKESK. CDR3 bases: TGTGCCAGCAGCCGGACAGGGAACACTGAAGCTTTCTTT. As protein: CASSRTGNTEAFF.

The chain is built from TRBV5-1 and TRBJ2-3; possible D gene TRBD1, 5 bases. Trimming removed 0 bases from V and 3 bases from J, with 11 bases in between. In germline, CDR1 is SGHRS, CDR2 YFSETQ. The CDR3 sequence is 15 residues long. CDR3 amino acids: CASSLEGQGTDTQYF. In DNA, the CDR3 is TGCGCCAGCAGCTTGGAGGGGCAAGGTACAGATACGCAGTATTTT.

V gene TRBV16 combines with J gene TRBJ2-1; TRBD2 aligns across 11 bases. CDR3 length: 16 amino acids. After removal of 6 bases from V and 3 bases from J, the junction contained 7 bases not matched to a gene. Looked up from germline, CDR1 is KGHSY and CDR2 is FQNENV. DNA for the CDR3: TGTGCCAGCAGTCCCCGGACTAGCGGGTACTACAATGAGCAGTTCTTC. Translating it yields CASSPRTSGYYNEQFF.

V and J are TRBV4-1 and TRBJ2-7, with D possibly matching TRBD2 (6 bases). Germline V CDR1 and CDR2: MGHRA, YSYEKL. V shed 1 base and J shed 3 bases, with 10 bases lying between them. The length of the CDR3 is 14 residues. The chain's CDR3 is CASSQVSGDYEQYF. The DNA for the CDR3 is TGCGCCAGCAGCCAAGTTAGCGGAGACTACGAGCAGTACTTC.

The J gene is TRBJ2-7, the V gene TRBV27; D is undetermined. The CDR3 covers 13 residues. The V gene lost 6 bases and the J gene lost 2 bases, with 11 bases spanning the gap. Germline V gene sequence: CDR1 MNHEY, CDR2 SMNVEV (reference sequence). CDR3 region: CASRLGRAYEQYF. The CDR3 coding sequence is TGTGCCAGCAGACTTGGACGGGCCTACGAGCAGTACTTC.

This clone was counted once. The chain recombines TRBV27 with TRBJ2-1; TRBD2 matches at 9 bases. This CDR3 is built from 15 residues. Germline V gene lookup returns CDR1 MNHEY and CDR2 SMNVEV (reference sequence). Losses at the gene ends were 1 base for V and 9 bases for J; bases not matched to a gene: 7. The CDR3 nucleotides read TGTGCCAGCAGTTTATTAGCGGGAGCAGTGGGTGAGCAGTTCTTC. Residues: CASSLLAGAVGEQFF.

The rearrangement links TRBV27 to TRBJ2-2; 7 bases fit TRBD2. CDR1 MNHEY and CDR2 SMNVEV come from the germline V gene (reference sequence). The CDR3 is 17 amino acids. J was trimmed by 5 bases and V by 5 bases; bases with no gene match: 14. The CDR3: CASSVLPWGRGTGELFF. In DNA form, the CDR3 reads TGTGCCAGCAGTGTATTGCCGTGGGGGAGGGGAACCGGGGAGCTGTTTTTT.

This chain uses TRBV4-1 with TRBJ2-5, with D tentatively TRBD2 (6 bases). CDR3 length equals 18 residues. V lost 4 bases and J 1 base, leaving 22 bases between the germline ends. The V gene's germline CDR1 is MGHRA and CDR2 YSYEKL. CDR3 DNA sequence: TGCGCCAGCAGCCCCCACGGGCCTCCCGGGAGAGGCCAAGAGACCCAGTACTTC. Its protein product is CASSPHGPPGRGQETQYF.